These 26 T cell receptor beta chains were all obtained from the same sample, sequenced in a study of OX40 agonist ivuxolimab in advanced cancers. Assay: immunoSEQ multiplex PCR; the TCRdb copy retains only in-frame clones and omits some. This sample has about 22,000 clones, with roughly 88% found just once. The sample here was CD4+ or CD8+ T cells sorted from blood, taken in a trial of the OX40 agonist ivuxolimab. Receptors originate from an adult with an advanced solid tumor such as melanoma, head and neck, liver or kidney cancer.

Only a few counts were recorded for this clone. The J gene is TRBJ1-2, the V gene TRBV10-2, with a tentative D call TRBD1 (5 bases). Germline V CDR1 and CDR2: WSHSY, SAAADI. The length of the CDR3 is 14 residues. V was shortened by 7 bases and J by 0 bases, with 12 bases between the two germline ends. CDR3 in amino acids: CASTPGLSNYGYTF. The CDR3 DNA reads TGCGCCAGCACCCCAGGGCTTTCTAACTATGGCTACACCTTC.

This chain links TRBV7-9 with TRBJ2-6; weak D call: TRBD1 (6 bases). Trimming pared 3 bases from V and 2 bases from J, leaving 8 bases between. The germline CDR1 and CDR2 sequences are SEHNR and FQNEAQ (reference sequence). This CDR3 comprises 15 residues. The CDR3 reads CASSLRGTGANVLTF. DNA for the CDR3: TGTGCCAGCAGCTTGAGGGGGACTGGGGCCAACGTCCTGACTTTC.

V gene TRBV5-6 combines with J gene TRBJ2-7; D may correspond to TRBD1 or TRBD2 (5 bases each). Germline lookup yields CDR1 SGHDT and CDR2 YYEEEE. This CDR3 has 15 residues. With 4 bases removed from V and 3 bases from J, the gap between germline ends came to 17 bases. The CDR3 loop is CASSGGPRVNYEQYF. The CDR3 coding sequence is TGTGCCAGCAGCGGGGGACCTCGGGTGAACTACGAGCAGTACTTC.

The chain combines TRBV9 with TRBJ1-2, with 10 positions matching TRBD1. CDR1 and CDR2 from the germline V gene are SGDLS and YYNGEE. The CDR3 contains 13 residues. Trimming at V came to 2 bases and at J to 8 bases, leaving 3 bases not matched to a gene. CDR3 protein: CASSVGTGAGYTF. The DNA for the CDR3 is TGTGCCAGCAGCGTCGGGACAGGGGCCGGCTACACCTTC.

The chain combines TRBV10-3 with TRBJ2-7; 10 positions match TRBD1. V lost 0 bases to trimming and J lost 4 bases; unmatched junction nucleotides: 0. The CDR3 covers 14 residues. Germline V gives CDR1 ENHRY, CDR2 SYGVKD. CDR3 coding DNA: TGTGCCATCAGTGAGTCGGGACAGGGGTACGAGCAGTACTTC. Encoded protein: CAISESGQGYEQYF.

V and J are TRBV27 and TRBJ2-5; 12 nucleotides align to TRBD1. Germline lookup yields CDR1 MNHEY and CDR2 SMNVEV (reference sequence). The CDR3 runs 15 residues. V shed 5 bases, J shed 5 bases, and the junction held 6 bases outside the gene matches. CDR3 region: CASSLGTGGHETQYF. The CDR3 DNA reads TGTGCCAGCAGTCTCGGGACAGGGGGCCACGAGACCCAGTACTTC.

The chain employs TRBV9 and TRBJ1-1, with TRBD1 matching over 7 bases. With V trimmed by 6 bases and J by 1 base, 12 bases remained unmatched. This CDR3 region has 16 residues. Germline V gene sequence: CDR1 SGDLS, CDR2 YYNGEE. This CDR3 reads CASTPRGGGRNTEAFF. In nucleotides, the CDR3 is TGTGCCAGCACCCCGCGTGGAGGGGGCCGGAACACTGAAGCTTTCTTT.

CDR3: CASSLVGQVPSPYEQYF. CDR3 sequence (DNA): TGTGCCAGCAGTTTAGTGGGACAGGTCCCTTCCCCCTACGAGCAGTACTTC. The chain couples TRBV27 to TRBJ2-7; 8 positions match TRBD1. With 2 bases clipped from V and 2 bases from J, the junction kept 11 bases outside the gene matches. CDR1 is MNHEY and CDR2 is SMNVEV in the germline V gene (reference sequence). The CDR3 contains 17 residues.

V and J are TRBV15 and TRBJ2-1, with 9 nucleotides matching TRBD2. CDR3 length: 16 amino acids. Germline lookup yields CDR1 LNHNV and CDR2 YYDKDF (reference sequence). Trimming removed 9 bases from V and 2 bases from J; junction bases left unmatched: 11. The CDR3 DNA reads as TGTGCCACAGACGGGGGGCGGGAGGGCCCCTACAATGAGCAGTTCTTC. It specifies CATDGGREGPYNEQFF.

J is TRBJ2-1 and V is TRBV19; 9 nucleotides line up with TRBD2. V lost 3 bases to trimming and J lost 3 bases; unmatched junction nucleotides: 6. This CDR3 region has 16 residues. CDR1 is LNHDA, CDR2 SQIVND, per germline (reference sequence). CDR3 sequence reads: CASSIRRGGLYNEQFF. Here the CDR3 DNA reads TGTGCCAGTAGTATTCGGCGGGGGGGCCTCTACAATGAGCAGTTCTTC.

The V gene is TRBV7-9, the J gene TRBJ2-7, with 8 bases that match TRBD1. J lost 5 bases, V lost 3 bases, and 3 bases had no gene match. Germline values: CDR1 SEHNR, CDR2 FQNEAQ (reference sequence). The CDR3 is 13 residues long. The CDR3 protein is CASSFAGGHEQYF. The DNA of the CDR3 is TGTGCCAGCAGCTTTGCAGGGGGCCACGAGCAGTACTTC. The whole variable domain, remainder taken from reference TRBV7-9 and TRBJ2-7, is DTGVSQNPRHKITKRGQNVTFRCDPISEHNRLYWYRQTLGQGPEFLTYFQNEAQLEKSRLLSDRFSAERPKGSFSTLEIQRTEQGDSAMYLCASSFAGGHEQYFGPGTRLTVT.

The chain is built from TRBV5-4 and TRBJ2-1; D gene ambiguous. Trimming removed 2 bases from V and 9 bases from J, with 18 bases in between. The CDR3 contains 15 residues. From germline, CDR1 is SGHNT and CDR2 YYREEE (reference sequence). The CDR3 spells CASSLSLEQNGEQFF. The CDR3 bases are TGTGCCAGCAGCTTATCTTTGGAACAAAATGGTGAGCAGTTCTTC.

V usage is TRBV5-6 and J usage is TRBJ2-5, with D possibly TRBD2 on 6 matching bases. There are 15 residues in the CDR3. The germline CDR1 and CDR2 sequences are SGHDT and YYEEEE. V gave up 0 bases and J gave up 0 bases, with 9 bases separating them. The CDR3, as DNA: TGTGCCAGCAGCTTGGAGGCGGGGTACCAAGAGACCCAGTACTTC. Its protein is CASSLEAGYQETQYF. The variable domain in full, with the rest retrieved from reference TRBV5-6 and TRBJ2-5, is DAGVTQSPTHLIKTRGQQVTLRCSPKSGHDTVSWYQQALGQGPQFIFQYYEEEERQRGNFPDRFSGHQFPNYSSELNVNALLLGDSALYLCASSLEAGYQETQYFGPGTRLLVL.

The chain employs TRBV19 and TRBJ1-1, with D possibly TRBD1 on 5 matching bases. CDR1 and CDR2 from the germline V gene are LNHDA and SQIVND (reference sequence). CDR3 length: 13 residues. Trimming cost V 3 bases and J 4 bases, with 9 bases left between them. In DNA, the CDR3 is TGTGCCAGTAGTATGAAGGGGAGCACTGAAGCTTTCTTT. Protein: CASSMKGSTEAFF. Drawing the rest from reference TRBV19 and TRBJ1-1, the complete variable domain is DGGITQSPKYLFRKEGQNVTLSCEQNLNHDAMYWYRQDPGQGLRLIYYSQIVNDFQKGDIAEGYSVSREKKESFPLTVTSAQKNPTAFYLCASSMKGSTEAFFGQGTRLTVV.

The rearrangement links TRBV13 to TRBJ2-1; D might be TRBD1 or TRBD2, each matching 5 bases. Germline CDR1 PRHDT, CDR2 FYEKMQ (reference sequence). This CDR3 is built from 12 residues. Trimming took 7 bases from V and 6 from J, leaving 10 bases between them. The CDR3 coding sequence is TGTGCCAGCACCCTGGGGGTCAATGAGCAGTTCTTC. Protein product: CASTLGVNEQFF.

By share of the sample, this clone is medium-sized (0.01 to 0.1%). This sequence joins TRBV4-1 and TRBJ2-7, with TRBD1 matching over 9 bases. Germline values: CDR1 MGHRA, CDR2 YSYEKL. This CDR3 is 14 amino acids long. Losses at the gene ends were 6 bases for V and 0 bases for J; bases not matched to a gene: 3. CDR3 amino acids: CASRGQGPSYEQYF. As DNA, the CDR3 is TGCGCCAGCAGGGGACAGGGACCCTCCTACGAGCAGTACTTC.

About this clone: The identical CDR3 is also encoded by other nucleotide sequences in the sample. J is TRBJ2-1 and V is TRBV15; no reliable D call. The CDR3 loop spans 12 amino acids. The ends were cut back, 0 bases at V and 4 bases at J, with 1 base in the middle. The germline CDR1 and CDR2 sequences are LNHNV and YYDKDF (reference sequence). Written as DNA, the CDR3 is TGTGCCACCAGCAGAGATTACAATGAGCAGTTCTTC. Its translation is CATSRDYNEQFF.

This clone has only one observation. This chain joins TRBV19 and TRBJ1-5; D may be TRBD1 (5 bases). Trimming left V 4 bases short and J 0 bases short, with 16 bases between. The CDR3 length is 17 residues. Germline V lookup: CDR1 LNHDA, CDR2 SQIVND (reference sequence). This chain's CDR3 is CASSTREGKYSNQPQHF. CDR3 bases: TGTGCCAGTAGTACCCGGGAGGGGAAATATAGCAATCAGCCCCAGCATTTT.

The genes are TRBV2 and TRBJ2-2; tentatively, D is TRBD2 (5 bases). This CDR3 has 12 residues. Germline CDR1 is SNHLY and CDR2 is FYNNEI. The ends were cut back, 6 bases at V and 6 bases at J, with 8 bases in the middle. The CDR3 sequence is CASSGSAGELFF. The CDR3 bases are TGTGCCAGCAGCGGTAGCGCCGGGGAGCTGTTTTTT.

The chain is built from TRBV2 and TRBJ2-7; a weak D match, TRBD2 (5 bases). The CDR3 consists of 10 residues. The V and J ends lost 8 bases and 6 bases respectively, with 8 bases between them. Per the germline V gene, CDR1 is SNHLY and CDR2 is FYNNEI. CDR3 amino acids: CASVGSEQYF. In DNA, the CDR3 is TGTGCCAGCGTAGGGAGCGAGCAGTACTTC.

This clone turned up a few times. The J gene is TRBJ1-1, the V gene TRBV5-1, with D maybe TRBD1 (6 bases). The CDR3 extends over 14 amino acids. CDR1 SGHRS and CDR2 YFSETQ come from the germline V gene. V lost 3 bases to trimming and J lost 7 bases, with 16 bases between them. CDR3 loop: CASSSDRSLHEAFF. In DNA, the CDR3 is TGCGCCAGCAGCTCCGACAGGTCACTCCATGAAGCTTTCTTT.

The chain uses TRBV4-3 and TRBJ1-3; 7 bases fit TRBD1. From germline, CDR1 is LGHNA and CDR2 YSLEER. Trimming cost V 4 bases and J 3 bases; bases outside gene matches: 6. This CDR3 contains 15 residues. CDR3 in DNA: TGCGCCAGCAGCCCTGGGCAGGGGGATGGAAACACCATATATTTT. Protein sequence: CASSPGQGDGNTIYF.

V gene TRBV14 combines with J gene TRBJ2-3, with 9 bases lining up with TRBD1. Trimming cost V 4 bases and J 5 bases; bases outside gene matches: 10. The CDR3 has 16 residues. Per germline, CDR1 SGHDN and CDR2 FVKESK. The CDR3 loop is CASSLIQDRGIDTQYF. CDR3 DNA sequence: TGTGCCAGCAGCCTGATTCAGGACAGGGGAATAGATACGCAGTATTTT.

The chain recombines TRBV7-9 with TRBJ2-7; 11 bases agree with TRBD1. Germline CDR1 and CDR2: SEHNR and FQNEAQ (reference sequence). CDR3 length equals 15 residues. Trimming removed 5 bases from V and 3 bases from J; junction bases left unmatched: 6. The CDR3 nucleotides are TGTGCCAGCAGCCCAGCGGACAGGGGGCACTACGAGCAGTACTTC. It yields the protein CASSPADRGHYEQYF.

CDR3: CASSVDTLGSSPSTDTQYF. The CDR3 region has the DNA TGTGCCAGCAGCGTAGATACCCTCGGGAGTAGCCCTAGCACAGATACGCAGTATTTT. This chain connects TRBV9 to TRBJ2-3; possible D gene TRBD2, 6 bases. From germline, CDR1 is SGDLS and CDR2 YYNGEE. Trimming pared 0 bases from V and 0 bases from J, leaving 20 bases between. The CDR3 is made up of 19 amino acids.

This clone was counted between two and nine times. The chain couples TRBV7-9 to TRBJ2-7; D not resolved. Per the germline V gene, CDR1 is SEHNR and CDR2 is FQNEAQ (reference sequence). V shed 5 bases and J shed 1 base, with 9 bases lying between them. CDR3 length: 13 residues. CDR3 sequence: CASSQDISYEQYF. The DNA of the CDR3 is TGTGCCAGCAGCCAAGACATTTCCTACGAGCAGTACTTC. The complete variable domain, with remaining parts taken from reference TRBV7-9 and TRBJ2-7, reads DTGVSQNPRHKITKRGQNVTFRCDPISEHNRLYWYRQTLGQGPEFLTYFQNEAQLEKSRLLSDRFSAERPKGSFSTLEIQRTEQGDSAMYLCASSQDISYEQYFGPGTRLTVT.